Listed here is a single TCR beta chain. Its antigen is undetermined. The junction had 10 bases not matched to a gene; V was cut back by 0 bases and J by 0 bases. Germline-derived CDR1 and CDR2 are SGHRS and YFSETQ. The CDR3 contains 18 residues. The second PCR ran roughly 6 to 11 cycles with a sample-barcoded 5' primer and J-beta primers. The authors tagged each cDNA molecule using a template-switch adaptor with 12 random nucleotides. Each CDR3 protein is one row after TCRdb ran MiXCR on the 5' RACE reads. The sample holds 1.8 million or so distinct CDR3 sequences; 30% to 40% are singletons and the top ten take roughly 23%. This sample was taken from a study of blood T cells in healthy people across ages. Study as a whole: T cells yielded about one barcoded beta molecule per two cells through template switching. Notes on the study in general: Unsorted PBMC input precluded a conclusive naive versus antigen-experienced comparison.

Sequences were obtained from blood. V and J are TRBV5-1 and TRBJ2-7; 9 nucleotides match TRBD2. This TCR came from a human donor in good health. The chain's CDR3 is CASSLGGPAGGVSYEQYF. The DNA of the CDR3 is TGCGCCAGCAGCTTGGGTGGGCCAGCGGGGGGCGTCTCCTACGAGCAGTACTTC.